The 22 T cell receptor beta chains reported below all come from one sample, sequenced in a study of T cells in Graves' hyperthyroidism and ophthalmopathy. Amplified TCR beta CDR3 regions came from RNA transcripts. The primer set for the first-round RT-PCR of the TCR CDR3 was HTBI. Each CDR3 protein gets one entry after TCRdb re-called the multiplex PCR reads with MiXCR. The data contain more than 350,000 distinct CDR3 sequences, about a sixth of them singletons. Specimen: blood. These receptors came from a woman aged 25-40 years with Graves' hyperthyroidism that later progressed to Graves' ophthalmopathy.

This clonotype has ten or more counts. The rearrangement links TRBV27 to TRBJ2-1; D possibly uses TRBD1 or TRBD2 (5 bases each). The CDR3 is 14 amino acids. Germline loops: CDR1 MNHEY, CDR2 SMNVEV (reference sequence). Trimming stripped 3 bases from V and 0 bases from J, with 6 bases between. The CDR3 loop reads CASSFGTSYNEQFF. The CDR3 DNA follows: TGTGCCAGCAGTTTCGGGACCTCCTACAATGAGCAGTTCTTC.

The V gene is TRBV19, the J gene TRBJ2-7; the match to TRBD1 covers 8 bases. Trimming at V came to 4 bases and at J to 6 bases, leaving 11 bases not matched to a gene. Germline V gene lookup returns CDR1 LNHDA and CDR2 SQIVND (reference sequence). This CDR3 region has 15 residues. The CDR3 protein is CASSTPGQGHLEQYF. CDR3 in DNA: TGTGCCAGTAGTACCCCTGGACAGGGCCACCTCGAGCAGTACTTC.

This rearrangement joins TRBV6-2 or TRBV6-3 to TRBJ2-3; no reliable D call. Germline V gene lookup returns CDR1 MNHEY and CDR2 SVGEGT. The CDR3 loop spans 14 amino acids. The V end was cut by 5 bases, the J end by 0 bases, with 9 bases between. CDR3 in DNA: TGTGCCAGCAGTGACGTCCTGAGCACAGATACGCAGTATTTT. It yields the protein CASSDVLSTDTQYF.

The chain employs TRBV19 and TRBJ2-7, with TRBD2 as a possible D gene (6 bases). This CDR3 has 16 residues. Germline V gives CDR1 LNHDA, CDR2 SQIVND (reference sequence). Between the trimmed V and J ends, which lost 5 bases and 1 base, there was a span of 18 bases. CDR3 coding DNA: TGTGCCAGTAGTCGGGAGCCCAAAAGGGGTTCCTACGAGCAGTACTTC. Translated: CASSREPKRGSYEQYF.

This clonotype showed up many times. The J gene is TRBJ2-3, the V gene TRBV28; D unresolved. Germline V gives CDR1 MDHEN, CDR2 SYDVKM. The CDR3 spans 10 residues. Trimming cost V 8 bases and J 6 bases, with 6 bases left between them. The CDR3 spells CASSSDTQYF. CDR3 nucleotide sequence: TGTGCCAGCTCTTCGGATACGCAGTATTTT.

This clonotype was seen many times. This chain joins TRBV28 and TRBJ2-3; 14 positions match TRBD2. The junction had 3 bases not matched to a gene; V was cut back by 6 bases and J by 4 bases. Germline assignment: CDR1 MDHEN and CDR2 SYDVKM. CDR3 length: 15 amino acids. The CDR3 reads CASSSGLAGADTQYF. CDR3 nucleotides: TGTGCCAGCAGCTCGGGACTAGCGGGAGCAGATACGCAGTATTTT. The variable domain in full, completed from reference TRBV28 and TRBJ2-3, reads DVKVTQSSRYLVKRTGEKVFLECVQDMDHENMFWYRQDPGLGLRLIYFSYDVKMKEKGDIPEGYSVSREKKERFSLILESASTNQTSMYLCASSSGLAGADTQYFGPGTRLTVL.

At least ten counts were recorded for this clonotype. The chain links TRBV18 to TRBJ1-1; TRBD1 aligns across 9 bases. Germline-derived CDR1 and CDR2 are KGHSH and LQKENI. CDR3 length: 15 amino acids. With V trimmed by 3 bases and J by 5 bases, 7 bases remained unmatched. The DNA for the CDR3 is TGTGCCAGCTCACCCAAACAGGGGGCGAAAACTGAAGCTTTCTTT. Translated, it gives CASSPKQGAKTEAFF.

This clonotype was recorded a few times. The chain employs TRBV20-1 and TRBJ1-2; the D gene is possibly TRBD1 (5 bases). The V end was cut by 5 bases, the J end by 8 bases, with 21 bases between. The CDR3 totals 14 residues. Germline-derived CDR1 and CDR2 are DFQATT and SNEGSKA (reference sequence). The CDR3 here is CSADQGLVGSGYTF. The DNA for the CDR3 is TGCAGTGCTGATCAGGGTTTAGTCGGGTCGGGCTACACCTTC.

Ten or more counts support this clonotype. CDR3: CASSFYGQADNEQFF. The CDR3 nucleotides read TGTGCCAGCAGTTTCTACGGGCAGGCAGACAATGAGCAGTTCTTC. The rearrangement joins TRBV28 to TRBJ2-1; no clear D. CDR3 size: 15 residues. Germline CDR1 reads MDHEN; CDR2 reads SYDVKM. V was shortened by 3 bases and J by 5 bases, with 14 bases between the two germline ends.

This clonotype occurred many times. The chain has TRBV28 and TRBJ1-2, with D unresolved. CDR3 length equals 15 residues. The germline gives CDR1 MDHEN, CDR2 SYDVKM. With 2 bases removed from V and 3 bases from J, the gap between germline ends came to 13 bases. CDR3 coding DNA: TGTGCCAGCAGTTTACGTCCGGGCGGGGACTATGGCTACACCTTC. Translated, it gives CASSLRPGGDYGYTF.

In this sample, this clonotype turned up many times. The chain carries TRBV11-1 and TRBJ2-1, with 10 nucleotides matching TRBD2. The CDR3 spans 16 residues. Trimming removed 4 bases from V and 2 bases from J; junction bases left unmatched: 5. From germline, CDR1 is SGHAT and CDR2 FQDESV (reference sequence). CDR3 amino acids: CASSSYLAGAYNEQFF. The CDR3 bases are TGTGCCAGCAGCTCCTATCTAGCGGGGGCCTACAATGAGCAGTTCTTC.

This clonotype was picked up many times. V and J are TRBV28 and TRBJ1-5, with D hard to call. The CDR3 runs 13 residues. Germline lookup yields CDR1 MDHEN and CDR2 SYDVKM. The V gene lost 6 bases and the J gene lost 4 bases, with 10 bases spanning the gap. In DNA form, the CDR3 reads TGTGCCAGCAGGACGGGGAGGAATCAGCCCCAGCATTTT. Protein product: CASRTGRNQPQHF.

This clonotype was seen repeatedly, ten times or more. This chain links TRBV7-9 with TRBJ2-3, with 7 bases identical to TRBD2. The V and J ends lost 2 bases and 1 base, in that order; junction bases with no gene match: 9. The CDR3 totals 17 residues. The germline CDR1 and CDR2 sequences are SEHNR and FQNEAQ (reference sequence). CDR3 amino acids: CASSLTGLGRGTDTQYF. In nucleotides, the CDR3 is TGTGCCAGCAGCTTAACCGGACTAGGAAGGGGCACAGATACGCAGTATTTT.

This clonotype came up many times. This chain links TRBV12-3 or TRBV12-4 with TRBJ1-6; 7 bases are a match to TRBD1. This CDR3 has 16 amino acids. Trimming at V came to 5 bases and at J to 9 bases, leaving 13 bases not matched to a gene. CDR3 amino acids: CASSLSGTVFGSPLHF. The CDR3 DNA reads as TGTGCCAGCAGTCTCTCCGGGACAGTTTTTGGTTCACCCCTCCACTTT.

The chain links TRBV5-1 to TRBJ2-3; 9 nucleotides agree with TRBD2. The CDR3 is made up of 15 amino acids. Germline CDR1 reads SGHRS; CDR2 reads YFSETQ. Trimming removed 1 base from V and 6 bases from J; junction bases left unmatched: 6. The CDR3 is CASSLWSGRPDTQYF. CDR3 in DNA: TGCGCCAGCAGCTTGTGGAGCGGGAGGCCCGATACGCAGTATTTT.

This clonotype was counted many times. The J gene is TRBJ1-1, the V gene TRBV29-1; the D is unclear. Germline loops: CDR1 SQVTM, CDR2 ANQGSEA. Trimming took off 5 bases at V and 1 base at J, with 14 bases between the two ends. CDR3 size: 14 residues. The CDR3 here is CSVRHPVRNTEAFF. CDR3 in DNA: TGCAGCGTTAGACATCCGGTTAGGAACACTGAAGCTTTCTTT. The full variable domain, with the rest looked up from reference TRBV29-1 and TRBJ1-1, is SAVISQKPSRDICQRGTSLTIQCQVDSQVTMMFWYRQQPGQSLTLIATANQGSEATYESGFVIDKFPISRPNLTFSTLTVSNMSPEDSSIYLCSVRHPVRNTEAFFGQGTRLTVV.

This clonotype was seen at least ten times. This chain uses TRBV27 with TRBJ2-1, with 13 bases aligning to TRBD2. CDR3 length equals 15 residues. The germline CDR1 and CDR2 sequences are MNHEY and SMNVEV (reference sequence). The trim removed 6 bases at V and 7 bases at J, leaving 6 bases unmatched. The CDR3 loop is CASRPGLAGRNEQFF. The CDR3 region has the DNA TGTGCCAGCAGACCGGGACTAGCGGGACGGAATGAGCAGTTCTTC.

This clonotype has at least ten counts. The rearrangement joins TRBV2 to TRBJ2-5; possibly TRBD2 for D (5 bases). CDR1 and CDR2 from the germline V gene are SNHLY and FYNNEI. The CDR3 covers 13 residues. The ends were cut back, 4 bases at V and 6 bases at J, with 12 bases in the middle. The chain's CDR3 is CASSVRRGKTQYF. The CDR3 nucleotides read TGTGCCAGCAGTGTTCGCCGGGGAAAGACCCAGTACTTC.

This chain joins TRBV5-8 and TRBJ2-7; D unresolved. CDR1 SGHTS and CDR2 YDEGEE come from the germline V gene. The CDR3 runs 19 residues. The V end lost 0 bases, the J end lost 0 bases, and 22 bases lay between the germline ends. The chain's CDR3 is CASSLEPPPASIYSYEQYF. The DNA for the CDR3 is TGTGCCAGCAGCTTGGAACCACCCCCGGCCAGTATATACTCCTACGAGCAGTACTTC.

This clonotype appeared many times. The chain is built from TRBV28 and TRBJ2-7; perhaps TRBD1 as D (5 bases). V was cut by 3 bases and J by 0 bases, with 12 bases left in between. The CDR3 has 15 amino acids. CDR1 MDHEN and CDR2 SYDVKM come from the germline V gene. CDR3 sequence reads: CASSLGRIRSYEQYF. The CDR3 DNA is TGTGCCAGCAGTTTGGGGCGGATCCGCTCCTACGAGCAGTACTTC.

The chain links TRBV19 to TRBJ1-4, with D uncertain. This CDR3 contains 13 residues. V lost 7 bases, J lost 3 bases, and 9 bases lay in between. The germline V gene has CDR1 LNHDA and CDR2 SQIVND (reference sequence). The CDR3 coding sequence is TGTGCCAGTAAAAGGGAATCTAATGAAAAACTGTTTTTT. It is translated as CASKRESNEKLFF.

The table lists this clonotype with many counts. This chain uses TRBV29-1 with TRBJ2-5; 16 positions match TRBD2. There are 15 residues in the CDR3. Germline loops: CDR1 SQVTM, CDR2 ANQGSEA. The V and J ends lost 4 bases and 4 bases, in that order; junction bases with no gene match: 3. CDR3 region: CSVAGTSGRGETQYF. DNA for the CDR3: TGCAGCGTTGCAGGGACTAGCGGGAGGGGAGAGACCCAGTACTTC.